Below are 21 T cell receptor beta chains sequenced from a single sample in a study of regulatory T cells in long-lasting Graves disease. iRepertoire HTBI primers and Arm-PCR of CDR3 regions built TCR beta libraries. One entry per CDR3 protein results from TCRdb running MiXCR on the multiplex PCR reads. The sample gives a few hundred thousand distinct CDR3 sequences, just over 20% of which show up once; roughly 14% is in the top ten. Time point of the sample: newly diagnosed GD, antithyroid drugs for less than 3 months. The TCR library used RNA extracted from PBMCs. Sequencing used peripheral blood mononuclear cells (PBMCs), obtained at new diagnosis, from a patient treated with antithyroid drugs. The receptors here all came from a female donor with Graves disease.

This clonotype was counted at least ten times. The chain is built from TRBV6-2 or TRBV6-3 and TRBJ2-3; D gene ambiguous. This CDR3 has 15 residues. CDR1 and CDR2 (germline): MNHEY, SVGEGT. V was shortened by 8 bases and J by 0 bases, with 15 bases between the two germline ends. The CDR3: CASLRRLTSTDTQYF. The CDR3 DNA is TGTGCCAGCCTTCGTCGGCTCACTAGCACAGATACGCAGTATTTT.

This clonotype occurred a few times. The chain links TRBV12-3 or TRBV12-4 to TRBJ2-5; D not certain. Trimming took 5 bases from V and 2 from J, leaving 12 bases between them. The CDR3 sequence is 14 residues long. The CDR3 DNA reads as TGTGCCAGCAGTGCCGATCGCAGGCAAGAGACCCAGTACTTC. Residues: CASSADRRQETQYF.

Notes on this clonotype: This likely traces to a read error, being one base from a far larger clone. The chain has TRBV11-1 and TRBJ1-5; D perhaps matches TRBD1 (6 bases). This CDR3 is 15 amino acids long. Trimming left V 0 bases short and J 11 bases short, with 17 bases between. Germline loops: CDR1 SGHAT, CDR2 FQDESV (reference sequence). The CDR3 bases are TGTGCCAGCAGCTTAGCGCTAAGGGGGGACCAGTCCCAGCATTTT. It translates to CASSLALRGDQSQHF.

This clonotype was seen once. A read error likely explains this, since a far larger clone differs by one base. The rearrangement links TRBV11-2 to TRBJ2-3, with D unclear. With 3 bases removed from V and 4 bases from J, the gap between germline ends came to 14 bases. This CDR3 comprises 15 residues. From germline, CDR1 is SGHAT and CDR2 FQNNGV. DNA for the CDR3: TGTGCCAGCAGCTTGGCCCGCCCGCCGGCAGATACGCAGTATTTT. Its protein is CASSLARPPADTQYF.

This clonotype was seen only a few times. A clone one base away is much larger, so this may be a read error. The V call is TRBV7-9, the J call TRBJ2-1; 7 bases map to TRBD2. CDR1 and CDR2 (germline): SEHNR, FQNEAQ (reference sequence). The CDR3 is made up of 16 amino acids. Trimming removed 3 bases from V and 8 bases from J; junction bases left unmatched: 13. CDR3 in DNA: TGTGCCAGCAGCTTCCGACAGCGGGGCCGGGGGGATGAGCAGTTCTTC. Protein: CASSFRQRGRGDEQFF.

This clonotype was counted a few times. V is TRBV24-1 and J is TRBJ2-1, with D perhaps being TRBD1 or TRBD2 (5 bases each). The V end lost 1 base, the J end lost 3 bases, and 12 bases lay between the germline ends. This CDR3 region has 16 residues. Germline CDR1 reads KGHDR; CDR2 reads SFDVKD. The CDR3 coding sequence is TGTGCCACCAGTGATTTATGGACACGGGACTACAATGAGCAGTTCTTC. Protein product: CATSDLWTRDYNEQFF.

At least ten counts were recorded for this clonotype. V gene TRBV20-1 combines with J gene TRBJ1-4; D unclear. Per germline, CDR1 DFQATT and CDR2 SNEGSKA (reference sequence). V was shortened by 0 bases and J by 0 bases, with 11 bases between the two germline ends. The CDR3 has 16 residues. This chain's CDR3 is CSARDRRFSTNEKLFF. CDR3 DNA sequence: TGCAGTGCTAGAGATCGGCGATTCTCAACTAATGAAAAACTGTTTTTT.

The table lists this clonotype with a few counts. The CDR3 spells CASSGPTYEQYF. The CDR3 DNA sequence: TGTGCCAGCAGTGGTCCTACCTACGAGCAGTACTTC. The rearrangement uses TRBV6-1 and TRBJ2-7; D call uncertain. The germline V gene has CDR1 MNHNS and CDR2 SASEGT. This CDR3 region has 12 residues. Trimming stripped 4 bases from V and 2 bases from J, with 6 bases between.

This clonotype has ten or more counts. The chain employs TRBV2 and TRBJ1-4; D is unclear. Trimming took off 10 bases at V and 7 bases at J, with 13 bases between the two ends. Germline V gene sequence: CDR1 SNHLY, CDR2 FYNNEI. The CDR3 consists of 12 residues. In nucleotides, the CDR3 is TGTGCCACTTCTGTGACATCTGAAAAACTGTTTTTT. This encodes CATSVTSEKLFF.

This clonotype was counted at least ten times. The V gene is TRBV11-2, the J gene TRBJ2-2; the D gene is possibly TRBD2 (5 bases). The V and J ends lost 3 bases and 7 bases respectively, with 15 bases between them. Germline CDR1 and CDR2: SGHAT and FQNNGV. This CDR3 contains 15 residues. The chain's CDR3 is CASSFERISFGELFF. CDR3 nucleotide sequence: TGTGCCAGCAGCTTCGAGCGGATCTCATTCGGGGAGCTGTTTTTT.

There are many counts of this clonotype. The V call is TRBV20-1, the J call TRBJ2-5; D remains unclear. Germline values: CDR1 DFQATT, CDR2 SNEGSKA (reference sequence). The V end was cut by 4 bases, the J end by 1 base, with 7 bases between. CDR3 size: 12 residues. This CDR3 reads CSAIWSQETQYF. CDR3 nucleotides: TGCAGTGCTATTTGGAGCCAAGAGACCCAGTACTTC.

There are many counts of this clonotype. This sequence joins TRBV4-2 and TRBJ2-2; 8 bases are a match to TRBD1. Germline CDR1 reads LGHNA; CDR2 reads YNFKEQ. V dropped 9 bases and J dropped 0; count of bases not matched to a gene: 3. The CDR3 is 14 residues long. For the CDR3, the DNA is TGTGCCAGTGGGACAGGACCGAACACCGGGGAGCTGTTTTTT. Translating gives CASGTGPNTGELFF.

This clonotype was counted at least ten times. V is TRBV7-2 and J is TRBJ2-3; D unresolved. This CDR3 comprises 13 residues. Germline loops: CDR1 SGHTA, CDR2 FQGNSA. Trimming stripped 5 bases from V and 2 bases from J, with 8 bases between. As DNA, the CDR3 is TGTGCCAGCAGCCCCTACTCCACAGATACGCAGTATTTT. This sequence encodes CASSPYSTDTQYF.

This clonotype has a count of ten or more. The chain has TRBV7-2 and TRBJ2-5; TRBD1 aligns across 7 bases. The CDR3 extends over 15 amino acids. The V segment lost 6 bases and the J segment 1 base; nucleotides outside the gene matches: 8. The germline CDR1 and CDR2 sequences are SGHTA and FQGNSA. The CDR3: CASRKGAPLQETQYF. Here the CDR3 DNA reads TGTGCCAGCAGGAAGGGGGCGCCCCTCCAAGAGACCCAGTACTTC.

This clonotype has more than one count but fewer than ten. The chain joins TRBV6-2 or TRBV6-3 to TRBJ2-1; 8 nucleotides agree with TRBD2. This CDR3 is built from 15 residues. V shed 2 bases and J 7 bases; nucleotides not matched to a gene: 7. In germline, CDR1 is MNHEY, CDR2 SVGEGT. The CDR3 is CASSYPGTSANEQFF. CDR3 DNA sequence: TGTGCCAGCAGTTACCCCGGGACTAGTGCGAATGAGCAGTTCTTC.

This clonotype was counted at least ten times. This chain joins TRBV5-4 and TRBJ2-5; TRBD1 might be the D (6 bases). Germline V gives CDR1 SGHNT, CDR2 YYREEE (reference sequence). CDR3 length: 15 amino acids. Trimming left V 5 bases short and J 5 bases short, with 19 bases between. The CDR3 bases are TGTGCCAGCAGGAATCGGACAGTCCGGACGGAGACCCAGTACTTC. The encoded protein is CASRNRTVRTETQYF.

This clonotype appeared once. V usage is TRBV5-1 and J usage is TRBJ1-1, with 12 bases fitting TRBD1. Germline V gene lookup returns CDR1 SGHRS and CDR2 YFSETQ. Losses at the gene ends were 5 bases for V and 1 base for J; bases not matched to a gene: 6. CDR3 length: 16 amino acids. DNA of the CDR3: TGCGCCAGCAGGACACCGGGACAGGGGGCGAACACTGAAGCTTTCTTT. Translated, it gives CASRTPGQGANTEAFF. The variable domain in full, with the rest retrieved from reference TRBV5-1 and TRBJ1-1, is KAGVTQTPRYLIKTRGQQVTLSCSPISGHRSVSWYQQTPGQGLQFLFEYFSETQRNKGNFPGRFSGRQFSNSRSEMNVSTLELGDSALYLCASRTPGQGANTEAFFGQGTRLTVV.

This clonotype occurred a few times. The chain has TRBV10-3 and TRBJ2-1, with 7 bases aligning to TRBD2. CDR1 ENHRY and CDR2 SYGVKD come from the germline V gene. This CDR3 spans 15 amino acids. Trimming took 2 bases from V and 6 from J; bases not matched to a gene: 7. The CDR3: CAISEASGILNEQFF. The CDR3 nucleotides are TGTGCCATCAGTGAGGCTAGCGGAATACTCAATGAGCAGTTCTTC.

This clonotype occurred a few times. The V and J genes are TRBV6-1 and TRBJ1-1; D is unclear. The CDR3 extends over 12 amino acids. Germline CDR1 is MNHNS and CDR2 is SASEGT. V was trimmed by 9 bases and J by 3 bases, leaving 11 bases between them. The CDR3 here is CASCGTDTEAFF. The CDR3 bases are TGTGCCAGTTGTGGTACAGACACTGAAGCTTTCTTT.

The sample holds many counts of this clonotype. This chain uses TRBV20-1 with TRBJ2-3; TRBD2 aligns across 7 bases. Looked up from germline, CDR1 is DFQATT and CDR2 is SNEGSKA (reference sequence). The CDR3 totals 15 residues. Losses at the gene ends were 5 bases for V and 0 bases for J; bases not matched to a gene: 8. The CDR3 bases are TGCAGTGCTGGCGCCAGCGGGGATAGCACAGATACGCAGTATTTT. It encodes CSAGASGDSTDTQYF.

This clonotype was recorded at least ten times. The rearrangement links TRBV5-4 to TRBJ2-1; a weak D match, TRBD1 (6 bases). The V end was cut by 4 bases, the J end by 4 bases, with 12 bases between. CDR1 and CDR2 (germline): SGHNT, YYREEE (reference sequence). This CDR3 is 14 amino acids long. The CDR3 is CASSQQGSYNEQFF. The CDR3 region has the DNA TGTGCCAGCAGCCAACAGGGATCTTACAATGAGCAGTTCTTC.